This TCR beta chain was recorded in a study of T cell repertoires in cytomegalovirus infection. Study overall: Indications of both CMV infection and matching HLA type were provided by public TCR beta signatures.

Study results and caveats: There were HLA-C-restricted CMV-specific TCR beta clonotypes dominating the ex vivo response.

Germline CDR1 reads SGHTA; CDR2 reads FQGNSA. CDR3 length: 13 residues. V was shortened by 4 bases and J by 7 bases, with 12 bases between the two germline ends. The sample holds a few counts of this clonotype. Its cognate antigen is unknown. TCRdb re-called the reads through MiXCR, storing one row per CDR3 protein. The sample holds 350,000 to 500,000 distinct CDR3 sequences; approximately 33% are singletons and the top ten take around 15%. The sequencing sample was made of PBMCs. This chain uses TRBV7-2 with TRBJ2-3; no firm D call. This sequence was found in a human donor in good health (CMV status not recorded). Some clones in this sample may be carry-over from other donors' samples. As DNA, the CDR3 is TGTGCCAGCAGCTCCACTCCAGAGAATACGCAGTATTTT. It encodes CASSSTPENTQYF.